These T cell receptor beta chains were read from a single sample in a study of blood T cells in healthy people across ages. TCRdb redid the calling of the 5' RACE reads with MiXCR, one entry per CDR3 protein. The top ten hold less than 3.5% of the sample, which has around 800,000 distinct CDR3 sequences, 25% to 30% seen once. The same sample was also used in a study of T cells of mothers and their children.

Specimen: blood. Source of these receptors: a boy between 10 and 17 years old in good health. Both conserved end residues are part of each CDR3. A D gene is named only where the DNA matches it firmly. Only part of the rows carry a size: once, few, many, or a class if the clone is expanded.

TRBJ2-1,TRBV27,TRBD2,.,TGTGCCAGCAGTTTAAGAACTAGCGGGGCCTTCTCCTACAATGAGCAGTTCTTC,CASSLRTSGAFSYNEQFF
TRBJ2-7,TRBV12-5,.,few,TGTGCTAGTGGTTTGGTAACCAGGGGCGAGCAGTACTTC,CASGLVTRGEQYF
TRBJ2-2,TRBV5-1,.,few,TGCGCCAGCTCGATTACTAAGGGTCGCGGGGAGCTGTTTTTT,CASSITKGRGELFF
TRBJ2-1,TRBV7-2,TRBD2,.,TGTGCCAGCAGCTTAGGACTAGCGGGGGGAAGGCATGAGCAGTTCTTC,CASSLGLAGGRHEQFF
TRBJ1-1,TRBV29-1,TRBD1,.,TGCAGCGTCGCGACAGGGGGCACGACCACTGAAGCTTTCTTT,CSVATGGTTTEAFF
TRBJ2-3,TRBV6-4,.,.,TGTGCCAGCAGTGACGGGGGTGGAGATACGCAGTATTTT,CASSDGGGDTQYF
TRBJ2-5,TRBV4-1,.,.,TGCGCCAGCAGCCTCCTAGACCGGAGGGGAGAGACCCAGTACTTC,CASSLLDRRGETQYF
TRBJ2-7,TRBV27,TRBD1,.,TGTGCCAGCAGTTTAAAAAGGACAGGGGGCCTCTCCTACGAGCAGTACTTC,CASSLKRTGGLSYEQYF
TRBJ1-1,TRBV6-6,.,few,TGTGCCAGCAGTCAGAAAGAAGCTTTCTTT,CASSQKEAFF
TRBJ2-7,TRBV5-1,TRBD1,few,TGCGCCAGCAGCTCGGGACAGGGGCCTACCTACGAGCAGTACTTC,CASSSGQGPTYEQYF
TRBJ2-5,TRBV27,.,.,TGTGCCAGCAGTTTCGCGGGGGCCCGGGAGACCCAGTACTTC,CASSFAGARETQYF
TRBJ2-7,TRBV6-5,.,.,TGTGCCAGCAGTGGGGAGGGACAGATTAACTCCTACGAGCAGTACTTC,CASSGEGQINSYEQYF
TRBJ2-2,TRBV18,.,.,TGTGCCAGCTCACCAGAGATACCCACCGGGGAGCTGTTTTTT,CASSPEIPTGELFF
TRBJ2-5,TRBV7-2,TRBD2,.,TGTGCCAGCAGCGTACTAGCGGGCATAGGGGAGACCCAGTACTTC,CASSVLAGIGETQYF
TRBJ1-3,TRBV7-9,.,few,TGTGCCAGCAGCTCACCGGCTCTTGGACAGTACAAAGCTGGAAACACCATATATTTT,CASSSPALGQYKAGNTIYF
TRBJ2-7,TRBV9,TRBD1,.,TGTGCCAGCAGCCTTCGGGACAGCGGAGGCACCTACGAGCAGTACTTC,CASSLRDSGGTYEQYF
TRBJ1-2,TRBV6-6,.,.,TGTGCCAGCAGTTCCCGGGACCAGGGGATGTGGGGCTACACCTTC,CASSSRDQGMWGYTF
TRBJ2-1,TRBV5-1,TRBD2,.,TGCGCCAGCAGCTTGGAGGTGGGAGGGGAGCAGTTCTTC,CASSLEVGGEQFF
TRBJ2-5,TRBV5-1,TRBD2,many,TGCGCCAGCAGCTTGGGGGAAGCGGGGCAAGAGACCCAGTACTTC,CASSLGEAGQETQYF
TRBJ1-2,TRBV19,.,few,TGTGCCAGTAGTACGGGAGTTAACTATGGCTACACCTTC,CASSTGVNYGYTF
TRBJ1-4,TRBV7-2,.,few,TGTGCCAGCAGCTCCCTCGCGAGTCGTAATGAAAAACTGTTTTTT,CASSSLASRNEKLFF
TRBJ2-3,TRBV5-1,.,many,TGCGCCAGCAGCTTGGGGGCAGAAATAGATACGCAGTATTTT,CASSLGAEIDTQYF
TRBJ2-1,TRBV7-2,TRBD2,.,TGTGCCAGCAGCTCGCCGACTAGCGGGAGGACTCATGAGCAGTTCTTC,CASSSPTSGRTHEQFF
TRBJ1-4,TRBV2,TRBD1,.,TGTGCCGGGACAGGCGCTAATGAAAAACTGTTTTTT,CAGTGANEKLFF
TRBJ2-1,TRBV7-3,.,.,TGTGCCAGCAGCTTAATCCAGAGCTCCTACAATGAGCAGTTCTTC,CASSLIQSSYNEQFF
TRBJ2-5,TRBV11-2,.,few,TGTGCCAGCAGCTTAGCGGTCCAGGGGCAAACTGGGTACCAAGAGACCCAGTACTTC,CASSLAVQGQTGYQETQYF
TRBJ2-5,TRBV2,.,.,TGTGCCGGCGGGCCATTGGAGACCCAGTACTTC,CAGGPLETQYF
TRBJ2-4,TRBV12-3/TRBV12-4,TRBD2,once,TGTGCCAGCAGTTTAGATCGAGGGGAGGGAAACATTCAGTACTTC,CASSLDRGEGNIQYF
TRBJ1-2,TRBV5-1,.,.,TGCGCCAGCAGCTTGGCCGGGCGGGATTCTGGCTACACCTTC,CASSLAGRDSGYTF
TRBJ2-5,TRBV4-1,.,once,TGCGCTAGCAGCCAAGAAGGAAAGGGGGGTACCCAGTACTTC,CASSQEGKGGTQYF
TRBJ2-1,TRBV5-1,TRBD2,.,TGCGCCAGCAGCCCCTGGAGGACTAGCTCGGGTAATGAGCAGTTCTTC,CASSPWRTSSGNEQFF
TRBJ1-1,TRBV12-3/TRBV12-4,.,many,TGCGCCAGCAGCCTGAGGAACACTGAAGCTTTCTTT,CASSLRNTEAFF
TRBJ2-7,TRBV3-1,.,few,TGTGCCAGCAGCCAGCTTATGGTGGCAGGGGCTAGGAACGAGCAGTACTTC,CASSQLMVAGARNEQYF
TRBJ2-1,TRBV9,TRBD1,.,TGTGCCAGCAGCGTAGGGGACAGAGCGGCTGATGAGCAGTTCTTC,CASSVGDRAADEQFF
TRBJ2-1,TRBV28,TRBD2,.,TGTGCCAGCAGCCTCCCCCCCGGGACTAGGTATACTAATGAGCAGTTCTTC,CASSLPPGTRYTNEQFF
TRBJ1-5,TRBV28,.,few,TGTGCCAGCAGTTTATATTGGACAGAAAGCAATCAGCCCCAGCATTTT,CASSLYWTESNQPQHF
TRBJ2-2,TRBV20-1,.,.,TGCAGTGCTAGACGCCCCAACACCGGGGAGCTGTTTTTT,CSARRPNTGELFF
TRBJ2-2,TRBV24-1,TRBD2,few,TGTGCCACCAGTGATCCCGGGACTAGAGGCGGGGAGCTGTTTTTT,CATSDPGTRGGELFF
TRBJ2-7,TRBV29-1,TRBD1,.,TGCAGCGTAGAGGACAGGGGCTACAAGCAGTACTTC,CSVEDRGYKQYF
TRBJ1-5,TRBV6-5,.,.,TGTGCCAGCAGTTTATTCAGGACTAGCAATCAGCCCCAGCATTTT,CASSLFRTSNQPQHF
TRBJ2-2,TRBV27,.,few,TGTGCCAGCAGTTTTTGGGAGGTCGGGGAGCTGTTTTTT,CASSFWEVGELFF
TRBJ2-5,TRBV7-9,.,.,TGTGCCAGCAGCGAAACAGGGACCTGGTACCAAGAGACCCAGTACTTC,CASSETGTWYQETQYF
TRBJ1-2,TRBV13,TRBD1,.,TGTGCCAGCAGCAGATCCGGGACAGGGGGTTGGTGGCGCTACACCTTC,CASSRSGTGGWWRYTF
TRBJ1-1,TRBV6-5,.,.,TGTGCCAGCAGTTACTCGAGAACGGGGTCCCCGAACACTGAAGCTTTCTTT,CASSYSRTGSPNTEAFF
TRBJ1-1,TRBV29-1,.,few,TGCAGCGTTGAAGGTTGGGGGGACACTGAAGCTTTCTTT,CSVEGWGDTEAFF
TRBJ1-1,TRBV3-1,.,.,TGTGCCAGCAGCCAAGATCGGCGGGAAGGGGCTGAAGCTTTCTTT,CASSQDRREGAEAFF
TRBJ1-4,TRBV5-1,.,few,TGCGCCAGCAGCCCTACCGGAGCTAAAGCGGTAGGGGAAAAACTGTTTTTT,CASSPTGAKAVGEKLFF
TRBJ1-2,TRBV25-1,TRBD1,.,TGTGCCAGCAGTGCCTCCGGGACAGCGACGGCTAACTATGGCTACACCTTC,CASSASGTATANYGYTF